This TCR beta chain emerged from a study of T-cell memory formation after mild COVID-19. The study's findings and limits: While clones contracting from day 15 to 85 were balanced between CD4 and CD8, later expanders leaned CD4+.

Regarding this clonotype: As yet, its antigen is unknown.

V lost 0 bases, J lost 0 bases, and 7 bases lay in between. Germline V gene sequence: CDR1 SGDLS, CDR2 YYNGEE. This CDR3 contains 15 residues. TCRdb recomputed calls from the 5' RACE reads with MiXCR, one row per CDR3 protein. The sample holds about 560,000 distinct CDR3 sequences, 15% to 20% seen once. The TCR was taken from an adult woman who had mild COVID-19 (a few samples of this study predate the infection). Cell type and time point are not known. The chain is built from TRBV9 and TRBJ1-3; D ambiguous. The sample taken for sequencing was PBMCs or a T cell subset sorted from them (not recorded which). The CDR3 protein is CASSVDVISGNTIYF. The CDR3 region has the DNA TGTGCCAGCAGCGTAGATGTGATCTCTGGAAACACCATATATTTT.